The rows below give T cell receptor beta chains drawn from one sample of a study of Graves' ophthalmopathy and Graves' hyperthyroidism. MiXCR, run by TCRdb on the multiplex PCR reads, gives a single entry per CDR3 protein. The sample has 200,000 to 250,000 distinct CDR3 sequences; 45% to 55% are singletons. Sequencing was carried out using peripheral blood. Receptors were obtained from an adult man with Graves' ophthalmopathy. The CDR3 runs from the conserved cysteine through the conserved F or W. A D gene is named only where the DNA matches it firmly. Size is omitted from some rows. Given values are once, few, many or a class for expanded clones.

clone size	D gene	V gene	J gene	CDR3 protein	CDR3 DNA
-	TRBD1	TRBV7-8	TRBJ1-6	CATGQGAVNSPLHF	TGTGCCACGGGACAGGGGGCGGTAAATTCACCCCTCCACTTT
few	-	TRBV10-3	TRBJ2-7	CAISESSDSYEQYF	TGTGCCATCAGTGAGTCTTCTGACTCCTACGAGCAGTACTTC
few	TRBD2	TRBV7-7	TRBJ2-7	CASSAASGSSYEQYF	TGTGCTAGCAGCGCCGCTAGCGGGAGCTCCTACGAGCAGTACTTC
-	-	TRBV24-1	TRBJ2-5	CATSADGGQETQYF	TGTGCCACCAGTGCTGACGGCGGGCAAGAGACCCAGTACTTC
once	TRBD2	TRBV12-3/TRBV12-4	TRBJ2-3	CASSSPSGARTDTQYF	TGTGCCAGCAGTTCGCCTAGCGGGGCGCGCACAGATACGCAGTATTTT
few	-	TRBV2	TRBJ1-6	CASSDLALGVGSPLHF	TGTGCCAGCAGTGACTTAGCATTGGGGGTTGGTTCACCCCTCCACTTT
-	TRBD1	TRBV7-8	TRBJ2-7	CASSPQGQGLIQQYF	TGTGCCAGCAGCCCCCAGGGACAGGGTTTGATCCAGCAGTACTTC
-	-	TRBV7-3	TRBJ2-7	CASSLSWGAAYEQYF	TGTGCCAGCAGCTTAAGTTGGGGGGCGGCCTACGAGCAGTACTTC
many	-	TRBV19	TRBJ2-5	CASSMGILAETQYF	TGTGCCAGTAGTATGGGCATACTGGCAGAGACCCAGTACTTC
few	-	TRBV2	TRBJ1-2	CASSEGLGEGYTF	TGTGCCAGCAGTGAGGGTTTGGGGGAGGGCTACACCTTC
-	TRBD1	TRBV7-2	TRBJ1-4	CASSQQGAGEKLFF	TGTGCCAGCAGCCAACAGGGGGCCGGTGAAAAACTGTTTTTT
-	TRBD1	TRBV7-2	TRBJ2-2	CASSLVSGGLAGELFF	TGTGCCAGCAGCTTAGTATCAGGGGGTCTGGCCGGGGAGCTGTTTTTT
many	-	TRBV7-9	TRBJ1-4	CASSHDTGKLFF	TGTGCCAGCAGCCACGACACGGGTAAACTGTTTTTT
-	-	TRBV7-8	TRBJ2-5	CASSPETQKETQYF	TGTGCCAGCAGCCCAGAGACGCAGAAGGAGACCCAGTACTTC
-	-	TRBV10-3	TRBJ2-2	CAIAPGTKTGELFF	TGTGCCATTGCCCCCGGGACGAAGACCGGGGAGCTGTTTTTT
-	TRBD1	TRBV10-3	TRBJ1-1	CAIRPQGIAEAFF	TGTGCCATCAGACCACAGGGGATCGCTGAAGCTTTCTTT
few	-	TRBV29-1	TRBJ2-6	CSVQISGANVLTF	TGCAGCGTTCAGATCTCTGGGGCCAACGTCCTGACTTTC
few	TRBD1	TRBV9	TRBJ1-1	CASSVGTGGGNTEAFF	TGTGCCAGCAGCGTCGGTACAGGGGGGGGGAACACTGAAGCTTTCTTT
many	TRBD2	TRBV10-3	TRBJ2-7	CAISESPPWGEGYEQYF	TGTGCCATCAGTGAGTCGCCACCGTGGGGGGAGGGGTACGAGCAGTACTTC
-	-	TRBV30	TRBJ1-3	CAWRAEDTIYF	TGTGCCTGGAGAGCGGAGGACACCATATATTTT
few	-	TRBV11-3	TRBJ2-7	CASRAASYEQYF	TGTGCCAGCAGGGCGGCCTCCTACGAGCAGTACTTC
-	TRBD1	TRBV10-3	TRBJ1-1	CAISRTLDRMNTEAFF	TGTGCCATCAGCAGGACCTTGGACAGGATGAACACTGAAGCTTTCTTT
-	TRBD2	TRBV12-3/TRBV12-4	TRBJ2-3	CASGLGTSGNTDTQYF	TGTGCTAGTGGTTTGGGAACTAGCGGGAACACAGATACGCAGTATTTT
-	TRBD2	TRBV10-1	TRBJ2-3	CATSAGLEADTQYF	TGCGCCACCAGCGCGGGACTAGAAGCAGATACGCAGTATTTT
-	-	TRBV7-9	TRBJ2-5	CASSFGGLGETQYF	TGTGCCAGCAGCTTCGGGGGCCTCGGAGAGACCCAGTACTTC
few	TRBD1	TRBV13	TRBJ1-2	CASSHDRVGNYGYTF	TGTGCCAGCAGCCACGACAGGGTTGGGAACTATGGCTACACCTTC
few	TRBD1	TRBV7-9	TRBJ1-4	CASSGGRQGALEKLFF	TGTGCCAGCAGCGGGGGCCGACAGGGGGCTCTTGAAAAACTGTTTTTT
-	TRBD1	TRBV5-1	TRBJ2-3	CASSILDRGSTDTQYF	TGCGCCAGCAGCATCCTGGACAGGGGTAGCACAGATACGCAGTATTTT
few	-	TRBV5-6	TRBJ1-5	CASSFGRLGQPQHF	TGTGCCAGCAGCTTTGGACGGTTAGGGCAGCCCCAGCATTTT
once	-	TRBV20-1	TRBJ1-3	CSAMDIGVRNTIYF	TGCAGTGCTATGGACATAGGGGTTCGAAACACCATATATTTT
-	-	TRBV20-1	TRBJ2-7	CSARDPSWEREEEQYF	TGCAGTGCTAGAGATCCCTCTTGGGAGAGGGAAGAGGAGCAGTACTTC
-	TRBD1	TRBV29-1	TRBJ1-2	CSVVGTGVGYGYTF	TGCAGCGTCGTCGGGACAGGGGTGGGCTATGGCTACACCTTC
few	-	TRBV5-1	TRBJ2-7	CASSWSPAIEQYF	TGCGCCAGCAGCTGGAGTCCTGCGATTGAGCAGTACTTC
-	-	TRBV2	TRBJ2-2	CASKLRDNASGELFF	TGTGCCAGCAAACTCCGGGACAACGCAAGCGGGGAGCTGTTTTTT
-	TRBD1	TRBV9	TRBJ2-7	CASSGPGTGRYEQYF	TGTGCCAGCAGCGGTCCCGGGACAGGGCGCTACGAGCAGTACTTC
-	TRBD1	TRBV6-5	TRBJ2-7	CASSYSTGGSYEQYF	TGTGCCAGCAGTTACTCGACAGGGGGTTCCTACGAGCAGTACTTC
-	-	TRBV9	TRBJ2-2	CASSVGTSHPGELFF	TGTGCCAGCAGCGTCGGGACATCCCATCCCGGGGAGCTGTTTTTT
few	-	TRBV7-9	TRBJ1-5	CASSPTESQPQHF	TGTGCCAGCAGCCCCACGGAGAGTCAGCCCCAGCATTTT
-	-	TRBV28	TRBJ2-7	CASSYRVYEQYF	TGTGCCAGCAGTTACCGGGTTTACGAGCAGTACTTC
many	-	TRBV19	TRBJ1-2	CASSITRNYGYTF	TGTGCCAGTAGTATAACCCGCAACTATGGCTACACCTTC
many	-	TRBV7-2	TRBJ2-7	CASSLDGTPSYEQYF	TGTGCCAGCAGCTTAGACGGGACACCTTCCTACGAGCAGTACTTC
few	-	TRBV2	TRBJ2-2	CASSEVQRRPNTGELFF	TGTGCCAGCAGTGAAGTCCAACGGAGGCCGAACACCGGGGAGCTGTTTTTT
-	TRBD1	TRBV9	TRBJ1-6	CASTTGRQGLGSPLHF	TGTGCCAGTACCACCGGGAGACAGGGTCTGGGTTCACCCCTCCACTTT
-	TRBD1	TRBV19	TRBJ1-5	CASSISRTGSNQPQHF	TGTGCCAGTAGTATATCAAGGACAGGGAGCAATCAGCCCCAGCATTTT
-	-	TRBV10-3	TRBJ1-2	CASRTGARYGYTF	TGTGCCAGCCGTACCGGGGCCCGCTATGGCTACACCTTC
once	TRBD1	TRBV5-1	TRBJ2-5	CASSPNAGGGETQYF	TGCGCCAGCAGCCCTAATGCAGGGGGCGGGGAGACCCAGTACTTC
many	TRBD1	TRBV15	TRBJ1-6	CATSRAARGNRHLHF	TGTGCCACCAGCAGAGCTGCCAGGGGGAATCGGCACCTCCACTTT
-	TRBD1	TRBV7-2	TRBJ1-4	CASSLDRGRAEKLFF	TGTGCCAGCAGCTTAGACAGGGGGCGAGCTGAAAAACTGTTTTTT